The entry below gives a single T cell receptor (beta chain) sequence along with its context. What it binds is unknown. The germline gives CDR1 MNHEY, CDR2 SVGAGI. CDR3 length: 14 residues. The ends were cut back, 7 bases at V and 4 bases at J, with 17 bases in the middle. The genomic DNA of each subset was split evenly across several immunoSEQ plates. Original analysis: There were no quality scores in the junction-only immunoSEQ sequences, so filtering differed. Profiled with immunoSEQ multiplex PCR; TCRdb holds only in-frame clones, not every one. The DNA was the basis for D and trimming; V, J and clone size are from that table. The data contain roughly 2.1 million clones, 85% to 95% of them singletons. Naive-designated CD8 cells lacked CD45RO, were positively enriched for CCR7, and omitted terminally differentiated effector memory CD45RA+ cells. The sample originates from a study of shared clonotypes between healthy human individuals. Study-wide background: Every donor yielded three CD4 naive, three CD4 memory, two CD8 naive and one CD8 memory plate.

Whole-study results and caveats: Among four donors, approximately 5.4% of naive CD4 clonotypes were found in common.

This sequence was found in a man between 18 and 35 years old in good health. Some clones in this sample may be carry-over from other donors' samples. The rearrangement links TRBV6-5 to TRBJ2-7; a possible D gene is TRBD1 (7 bases). Sequencing used naive CD8+ T cells from PBMCs. The CDR3 DNA reads TGTGCCAGCACCGAACAGGGGCGGGGATACGAGCAGTACTTC. Translating it yields CASTEQGRGYEQYF.